This T cell receptor (beta chain) was sequenced for a study of cytotoxic CD8 clonotypes in ibrutinib-treated CLL. Some clones are missing from TCRdb's copy, which holds only in-frame ones; the method was immunoSEQ multiplex PCR. The sample has tens of thousands of clones, 80% seen once. Germline V gene sequence: CDR1 MGHRA, CDR2 YSYEKL. V shed 4 bases, J shed 7 bases, and the junction held 20 bases outside the gene matches. The CDR3 has 19 residues. This sequence originates from a human donor with chronic lymphocytic leukemia. The chain links TRBV4-1 to TRBJ2-1, with 9 nucleotides matching TRBD2. Sample: PBMCs, taken at disease progression, from a patient treated with ibrutinib. CDR3 residues: CASSPSLIPLAGVYNEQFF. The CDR3 coding sequence is TGCGCCAGCAGCCCTAGCTTAATACCCTTAGCGGGAGTTTATAATGAGCAGTTCTTC.